This TCR beta chain emerged from a study of shared clonotypes between healthy human individuals. The CDR3 covers 16 residues. Trimming took off 2 bases at V and 0 bases at J, with 11 bases between the two ends. CDR1 is SNHLY and CDR2 is FYNNEI in the germline V gene. Profiling relied on immunoSEQ multiplex PCR, and the TCRdb table lists in-frame clones only, not all of them. This sample yields roughly 2.1 million clones, of which about 92% are seen a single time; under 2% belongs to the top ten. Naive CD8 cells, CD45RO-negative and positively selected for CCR7, excluded terminally differentiated effector memory CD45RA+ cells.

The sequence derives from a man younger than 35 in good health. Some clones in this sample may be carry-over from other donors' samples. V and J are TRBV2 and TRBJ2-4; D may be TRBD1 (5 bases). Sequencing was performed on naive CD8+ T cells from PBMCs. The CDR3, as DNA: TGTGCCAGCAGTGAAACCGCAGGGATAGCCAAAAACATTCAGTACTTC. This sequence encodes CASSETAGIAKNIQYF.